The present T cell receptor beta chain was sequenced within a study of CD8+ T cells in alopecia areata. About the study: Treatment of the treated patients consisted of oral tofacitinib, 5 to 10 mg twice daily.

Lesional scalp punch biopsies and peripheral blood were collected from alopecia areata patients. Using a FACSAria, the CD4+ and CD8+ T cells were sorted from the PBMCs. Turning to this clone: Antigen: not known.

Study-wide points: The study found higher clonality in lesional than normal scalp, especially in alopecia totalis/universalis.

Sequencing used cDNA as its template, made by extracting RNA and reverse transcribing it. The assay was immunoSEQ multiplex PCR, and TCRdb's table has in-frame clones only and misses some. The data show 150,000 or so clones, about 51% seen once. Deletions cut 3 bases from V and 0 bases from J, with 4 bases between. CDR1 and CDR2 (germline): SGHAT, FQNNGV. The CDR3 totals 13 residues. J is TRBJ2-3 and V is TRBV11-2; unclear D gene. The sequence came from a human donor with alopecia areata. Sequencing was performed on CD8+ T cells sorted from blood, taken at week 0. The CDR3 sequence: CASSFYSTDTQYF. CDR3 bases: TGTGCCAGCAGCTTTTATAGCACAGATACGCAGTATTTT.